The 19 T cell receptor beta chains below come from one sample, sequenced in a study of shared clonotypes between healthy human individuals. The protocol was immunoSEQ multiplex PCR, while the TCRdb copy is restricted to in-frame clones and leaves out a portion. The sample has hundreds of thousands of clones; around four fifths are singletons. The sample comprised memory CD4+ T cells sorted from blood. Specified subset: CD45RA-negative fraction. Receptor source: a man between 25 and 39 years old in good health.

This chain connects TRBV10-3 to TRBJ2-1, with TRBD2 identical over 13 bases. With 0 bases clipped from V and 11 bases from J, the junction kept 4 bases outside the gene matches. In germline, CDR1 is ENHRY, CDR2 SYGVKD. The CDR3 contains 15 residues. CDR3 in amino acids: CAISESGTSGMKQFF. In nucleotides, the CDR3 is TGTGCCATCAGTGAGTCGGGGACTAGCGGGATGAAGCAGTTCTTC.

This chain joins TRBV11-3 and TRBJ2-7, with 8 nucleotides matching TRBD2. This CDR3 has 15 residues. The germline CDR1 and CDR2 sequences are SGHNT and YENEEA. V lost 8 bases and J lost 0; bases outside the gene matches: 9. CDR3 DNA: TGTGCCAGCTCCCCCGGGGGGGACCGCTCCTACGAGCAGTACTTC. This codes for CASSPGGDRSYEQYF.

J is TRBJ2-5 and V is TRBV19; D might be TRBD1 or TRBD2, each matching 6 bases. CDR3 length: 16 residues. Germline values: CDR1 LNHDA, CDR2 SQIVND (reference sequence). V lost 4 bases to trimming and J lost 3 bases, with 18 bases between them. CDR3 protein: CASSRGAGVSEETQYF. The CDR3 nucleotides read TGTGCCAGTAGTAGGGGGGCAGGGGTATCGGAAGAGACCCAGTACTTC.

This sequence joins TRBV18 and TRBJ2-7, with D unresolved. The CDR3 loop spans 13 amino acids. The germline CDR1 and CDR2 sequences are KGHSH and LQKENI. The germline V and J ends were trimmed by 4 bases and 1 base, with 8 bases remaining between them. In DNA form, the CDR3 reads TGTGCCAGCTCACAAGCCAGTTCCTACGAGCAGTACTTC. It yields the protein CASSQASSYEQYF.

The V gene is TRBV11-3, the J gene TRBJ1-4; D may be TRBD1 (6 bases). The CDR3 has 17 residues. V lost 5 bases to trimming and J lost 0 bases, with 16 bases between them. The V gene's germline CDR1 is SGHNT and CDR2 YENEEA. In DNA, the CDR3 is TGTGCCAGCAGCAAGGGGGGCAGCGGCGCAACTAATGAAAAACTGTTTTTT. Its translation is CASSKGGSGATNEKLFF.

CDR3 sequence: CASSLGSGRGSYNEQFF. The DNA of the CDR3 is TGTGCCAGCAGCTTAGGAAGTGGCAGGGGCTCCTACAATGAGCAGTTCTTC. This rearrangement joins TRBV7-2 to TRBJ2-1; TRBD1 is a possible D gene (6 bases). Looked up from germline, CDR1 is SGHTA and CDR2 is FQGNSA. The CDR3 has 17 residues. The V gene lost 1 base and the J gene lost 0 bases, with 13 bases spanning the gap.

The V gene is TRBV4-2, the J gene TRBJ1-1; D not certain. Trimming removed 4 bases from V and 7 bases from J, with 10 bases in between. In germline, CDR1 is LGHNA, CDR2 YNFKEQ. This CDR3 is built from 12 residues. CDR3 protein: CASSLNRDEAFF. DNA for the CDR3: TGTGCCAGCAGCCTGAACAGAGATGAAGCTTTCTTT.

This rearrangement joins TRBV14 to TRBJ2-7, with a weak D call TRBD1 (6 bases). Germline-derived CDR1 and CDR2 are SGHDN and FVKESK. CDR3 length: 14 amino acids. Trimming removed 4 bases at V and 2 bases at J, with 12 bases between. This CDR3 is CASSLTGIPYEQYF. The CDR3 region has the DNA TGTGCCAGCAGCCTAACAGGGATCCCCTACGAGCAGTACTTC.

The chain couples TRBV5-6 to TRBJ1-2; no clear D. V gave up 2 bases and J gave up 4 bases, with 9 bases separating them. This CDR3 is built from 13 residues. Germline lookup yields CDR1 SGHDT and CDR2 YYEEEE. This CDR3 reads CASSFRGSYGYTF. The CDR3 DNA sequence: TGTGCCAGCAGCTTCCGTGGCTCCTATGGCTACACCTTC.

This clone was counted a single time. CDR3: CAIRGYSGNTIYF. CDR3 bases: TGTGCCATCAGGGGGTATTCTGGAAACACCATATATTTT. The rearrangement links TRBV10-3 to TRBJ1-3; no reliable D call. This CDR3 is built from 13 residues. Germline CDR1 reads ENHRY; CDR2 reads SYGVKD. Between the trimmed V and J ends, which lost 6 bases and 1 base, there was a span of 7 bases.

The chain couples TRBV27 to TRBJ2-1, with D unclear. The germline V gene has CDR1 MNHEY and CDR2 SMNVEV (reference sequence). V lost 5 bases to trimming and J lost 0 bases, with 11 bases between them. This CDR3 is 15 amino acids long. The CDR3 spells CASSDMGLSYNEQFF. The CDR3 region has the DNA TGTGCCAGCAGTGATATGGGCCTCTCCTACAATGAGCAGTTCTTC.

The chain uses TRBV7-9 and TRBJ2-2, with D unclear. The germline CDR1 and CDR2 sequences are SEHNR and FQNEAQ (reference sequence). The CDR3 consists of 14 residues. Trimming cost V 1 base and J 6 bases, with 9 bases left between them. The CDR3, as DNA: TGTGCCAGCAGCTTAGGATGGGCCGCCGGGGAGCTGTTTTTT. Encoded protein: CASSLGWAAGELFF. The full variable domain, with the rest looked up from reference TRBV7-9 and TRBJ2-2, is DTGVSQNPRHKITKRGQNVTFRCDPISEHNRLYWYRQTLGQGPEFLTYFQNEAQLEKSRLLSDRFSAERPKGSFSTLEIQRTEQGDSAMYLCASSLGWAAGELFFGEGSRLTVL.

This clone was counted a few times. V is TRBV19 and J is TRBJ2-7; D gene unclear. V gave up 6 bases and J gave up 3 bases, with 12 bases separating them. In germline, CDR1 is LNHDA, CDR2 SQIVND (reference sequence). The CDR3 is made up of 13 amino acids. The CDR3 DNA reads TGTGCCAGTAGCGTAGACGGATTCTACGAGCAGTACTTC. This encodes CASSVDGFYEQYF.

The genes are TRBV18 and TRBJ1-1, with D uncertain. Trimming removed 3 bases at V and 9 bases at J, with 14 bases between. Looked up from germline, CDR1 is KGHSH and CDR2 is LQKENI. The CDR3 runs 13 residues. The CDR3 sequence is CASSPTTKAQAFF. The CDR3 DNA reads TGTGCCAGCTCACCCACCACAAAAGCTCAAGCTTTCTTT.

The chain links TRBV7-3 to TRBJ2-3; D is uncertain. Germline values: CDR1 SGHTA, CDR2 FQGTGA. Trimming shortened V by 5 bases and J by 2 bases, and 8 bases separated the two germline ends. This CDR3 is 13 amino acids long. CDR3 region: CASSLQYTDTQYF. The DNA of the CDR3 is TGTGCCAGCAGCCTACAATACACAGATACGCAGTATTTT.

The chain joins TRBV10-1 to TRBJ2-7; 8 bases map to TRBD2. Germline values: CDR1 WNHNN, CDR2 SYGVQD (reference sequence). V lost 3 bases, J lost 2 bases, and 3 bases stayed unmatched. This CDR3 region has 14 residues. The CDR3 spells CASSEGGRTYEQYF. As DNA, the CDR3 is TGCGCCAGCAGTGAAGGCGGGAGGACCTACGAGCAGTACTTC.

The chain joins TRBV11-2 to TRBJ2-7; D is tentatively TRBD1 or TRBD2 (6 bases each). This CDR3 has 15 amino acids. From germline, CDR1 is SGHAT and CDR2 FQNNGV. The V end was cut by 6 bases, the J end by 0 bases, with 15 bases between. CDR3 bases: TGTGCCAGCAGGCAGATGGGGGGCTCCTCCTACGAGCAGTACTTC. Translation gives CASRQMGGSSYEQYF.

CDR3 region: CATVTNLGNTIYF. The CDR3 DNA follows: TGTGCCACCGTGACCAATCTGGGAAACACCATATATTTT. The rearrangement links TRBV2 to TRBJ1-3; D not certain. The CDR3 is made up of 13 amino acids. Trimming removed 10 bases at V and 4 bases at J, with 14 bases between. The germline CDR1 and CDR2 sequences are SNHLY and FYNNEI. Using reference TRBV2 and TRBJ1-3 for the parts outside the CDR3, the full variable domain is EPEVTQTPSHQVTQMGQEVILRCVPISNHLYFYWYRQILGQKVEFLVSFYNNEISEKSEIFDDQFSVERPDGSNFTLKIRSTKLEDSAMYFCATVTNLGNTIYFGEGSWLTVV.

CDR3 bases: TGTGCCAGCTTGACAGACGGGGCGGGAGAGCAGTTCTTC. Protein: CASLTDGAGEQFF. J is TRBJ2-1 and V is TRBV2; D is perhaps TRBD2 (6 bases). The CDR3 spans 13 residues. V lost 8 bases, J lost 10 bases, and 18 bases lay in between. Germline loops: CDR1 SNHLY, CDR2 FYNNEI.